These 2 T cell receptor beta chains were sequenced from one sample in a study of T cells after yellow fever vaccination. TCRdb re-analysed the 5' RACE reads in MiXCR, keeping a single row per CDR3 protein. The top ten hold less than 25% of the sample, which has around 330,000 distinct CDR3 sequences, less than 4.5% seen once. The material sequenced was PBMCs, taken on the day of the yellow fever booster vaccination. Every receptor here comes from a man aged 18 to 30 who received the YFV17D yellow fever vaccine.

This clonotype was seen a handful of times. The chain couples TRBV11-2 to TRBJ2-1, with TRBD2 matching over 7 bases. Per the germline V gene, CDR1 is SGHAT and CDR2 is FQNNGV. The trim removed 0 bases at V and 10 bases at J, leaving 6 bases unmatched. There are 14 residues in the CDR3. CDR3 region: CASSLDLREGEQFF. The CDR3 DNA reads as TGTGCCAGCAGCTTAGACCTCAGGGAGGGCGAGCAGTTCTTC.

Ten or more counts support this clonotype. The chain has TRBV6-5 and TRBJ2-6; the match to TRBD1 covers 9 bases. Unmatched junction bases numbered 4, after V lost 6 bases and J lost 4 bases. Germline V gene lookup returns CDR1 MNHEY and CDR2 SVGAGI. This CDR3 has 15 residues. CDR3 DNA sequence: TGTGCCAGCAGAAACAGGGGGCCAGGGGCCAACGTCCTGACTTTC. Amino acid sequence: CASRNRGPGANVLTF.